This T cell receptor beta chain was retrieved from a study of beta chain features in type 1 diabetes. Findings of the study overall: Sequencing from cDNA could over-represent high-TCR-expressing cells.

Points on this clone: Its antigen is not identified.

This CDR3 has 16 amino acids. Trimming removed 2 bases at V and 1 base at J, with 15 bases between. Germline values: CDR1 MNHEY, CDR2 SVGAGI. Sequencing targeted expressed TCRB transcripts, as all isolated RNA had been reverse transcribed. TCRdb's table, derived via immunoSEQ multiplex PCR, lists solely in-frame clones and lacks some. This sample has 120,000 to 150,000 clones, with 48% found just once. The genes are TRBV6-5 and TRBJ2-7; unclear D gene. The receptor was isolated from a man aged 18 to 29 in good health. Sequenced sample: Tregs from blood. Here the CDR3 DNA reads TGTGCCAGCAGTTACCGGATGGGCTCCCCATCCTACGAGCAGTACTTC. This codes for CASSYRMGSPSYEQYF.